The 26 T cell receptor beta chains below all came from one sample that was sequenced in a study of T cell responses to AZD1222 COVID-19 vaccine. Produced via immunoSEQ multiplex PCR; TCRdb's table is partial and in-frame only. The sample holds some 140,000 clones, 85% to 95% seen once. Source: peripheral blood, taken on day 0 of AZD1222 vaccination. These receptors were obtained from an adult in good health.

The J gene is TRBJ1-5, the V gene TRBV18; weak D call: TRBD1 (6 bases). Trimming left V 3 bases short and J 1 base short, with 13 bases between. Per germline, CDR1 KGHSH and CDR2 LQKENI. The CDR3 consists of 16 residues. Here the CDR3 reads CASSPLGGGSNQPQHF. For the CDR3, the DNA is TGTGCCAGCTCACCCCTGGGAGGGGGGAGCAATCAGCCCCAGCATTTT.

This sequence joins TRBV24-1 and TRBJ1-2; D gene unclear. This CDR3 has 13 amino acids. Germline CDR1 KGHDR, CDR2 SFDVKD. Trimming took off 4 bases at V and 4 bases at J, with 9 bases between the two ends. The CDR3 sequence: CATSEGDLYGYTF. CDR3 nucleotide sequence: TGTGCCACCAGTGAAGGAGACCTCTATGGCTACACCTTC.

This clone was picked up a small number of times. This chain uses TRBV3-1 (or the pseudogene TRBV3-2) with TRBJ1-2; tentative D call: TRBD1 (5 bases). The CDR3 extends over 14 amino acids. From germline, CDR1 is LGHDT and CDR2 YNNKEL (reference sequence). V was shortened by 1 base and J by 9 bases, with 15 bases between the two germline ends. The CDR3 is CASSQGPGLGRYTF. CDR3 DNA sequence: TGTGCCAGCAGCCAAGGCCCAGGGTTGGGACGCTACACCTTC.

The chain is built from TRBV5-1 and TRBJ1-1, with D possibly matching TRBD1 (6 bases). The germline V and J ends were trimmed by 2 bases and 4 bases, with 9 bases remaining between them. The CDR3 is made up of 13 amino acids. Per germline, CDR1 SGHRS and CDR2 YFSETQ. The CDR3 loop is CASSLGGSTEAFF. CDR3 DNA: TGCGCCAGCAGCTTAGGGGGGTCCACTGAAGCTTTCTTT.

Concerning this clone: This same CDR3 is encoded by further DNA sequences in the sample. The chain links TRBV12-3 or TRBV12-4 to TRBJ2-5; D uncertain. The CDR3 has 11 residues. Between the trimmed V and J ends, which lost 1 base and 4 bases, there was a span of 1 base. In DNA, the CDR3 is TGTGCCAGCAGTTTAGGAGAGACCCAGTACTTC. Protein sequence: CASSLGETQYF.

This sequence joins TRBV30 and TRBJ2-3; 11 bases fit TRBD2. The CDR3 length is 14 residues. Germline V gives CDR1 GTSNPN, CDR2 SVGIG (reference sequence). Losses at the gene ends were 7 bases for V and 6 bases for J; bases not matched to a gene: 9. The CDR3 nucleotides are TGTGCCTTCCTAGCGGGGGGACCAAGGGATACGCAGTATTTT. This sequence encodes CAFLAGGPRDTQYF.

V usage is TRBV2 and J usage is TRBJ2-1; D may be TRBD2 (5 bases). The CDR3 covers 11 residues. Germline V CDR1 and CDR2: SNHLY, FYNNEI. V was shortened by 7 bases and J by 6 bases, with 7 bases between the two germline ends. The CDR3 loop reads CASTEGNEQFF. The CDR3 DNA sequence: TGTGCCAGCACCGAGGGCAATGAGCAGTTCTTC.

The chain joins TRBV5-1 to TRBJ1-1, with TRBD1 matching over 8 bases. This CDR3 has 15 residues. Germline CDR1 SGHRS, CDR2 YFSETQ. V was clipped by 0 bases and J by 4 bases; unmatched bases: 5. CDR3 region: CASSLDGTGSTEAFF. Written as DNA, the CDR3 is TGCGCCAGCAGCTTGGACGGGACAGGTAGCACTGAAGCTTTCTTT.

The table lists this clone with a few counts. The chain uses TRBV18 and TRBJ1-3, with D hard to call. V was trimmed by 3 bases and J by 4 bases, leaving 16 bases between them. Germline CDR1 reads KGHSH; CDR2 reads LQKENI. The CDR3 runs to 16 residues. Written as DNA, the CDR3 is TGTGCCAGCTCACCTACCTATAATGTGGGCGGAAACACCATATATTTT. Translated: CASSPTYNVGGNTIYF.

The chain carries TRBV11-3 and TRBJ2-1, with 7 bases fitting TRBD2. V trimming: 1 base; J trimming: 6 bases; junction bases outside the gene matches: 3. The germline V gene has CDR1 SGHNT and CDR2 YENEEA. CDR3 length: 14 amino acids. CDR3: CASSLGWGGNEQFF. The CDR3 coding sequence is TGTGCCAGCAGCTTAGGCTGGGGGGGCAATGAGCAGTTCTTC. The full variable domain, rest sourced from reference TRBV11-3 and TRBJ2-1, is EAGVVQSPRYKIIEKKQPVAFWCNPISGHNTLYWYLQNLGQGPELLIRYENEEAVDDSQLPKDRFSAERLKGVDSTLKIQPAELGDSAVYLCASSLGWGGNEQFFGPGTRLTVL.

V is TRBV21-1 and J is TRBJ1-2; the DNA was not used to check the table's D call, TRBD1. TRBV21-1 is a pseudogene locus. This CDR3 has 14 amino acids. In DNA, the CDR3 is TGTGCCAGCAGCAAAGGGGACAGGGTGAGTGGCTACACCTTC. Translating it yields CASSKGDRVSGYTF.

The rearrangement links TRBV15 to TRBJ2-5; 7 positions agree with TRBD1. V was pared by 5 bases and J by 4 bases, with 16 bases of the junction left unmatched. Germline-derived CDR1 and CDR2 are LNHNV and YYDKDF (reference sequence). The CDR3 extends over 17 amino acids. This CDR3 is CATSRGRGTAEGETQYF. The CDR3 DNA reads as TGTGCCACCAGCCGCGGCAGGGGGACCGCCGAAGGAGAGACCCAGTACTTC.

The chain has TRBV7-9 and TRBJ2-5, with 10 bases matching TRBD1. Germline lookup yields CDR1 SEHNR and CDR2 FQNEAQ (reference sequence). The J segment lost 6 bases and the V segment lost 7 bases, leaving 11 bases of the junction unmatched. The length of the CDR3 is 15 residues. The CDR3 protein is CASIPRDRGLQTQYF. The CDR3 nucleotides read TGTGCCAGCATTCCTCGGGACAGGGGCTTACAGACCCAGTACTTC.

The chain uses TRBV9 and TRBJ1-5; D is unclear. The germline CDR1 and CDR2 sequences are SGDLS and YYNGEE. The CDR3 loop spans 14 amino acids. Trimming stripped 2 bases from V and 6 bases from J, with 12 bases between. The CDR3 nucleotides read TGTGCCAGCAGCGTGAGTTCGGGGAGTCAGCCCCAGCATTTT. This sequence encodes CASSVSSGSQPQHF. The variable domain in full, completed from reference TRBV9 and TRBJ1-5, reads DSGVTQTPKHLITATGQRVTLRCSPRSGDLSVYWYQQSLDQGLQFLIQYYNGEERAKGNILERFSAQQFPDLHSELNLSSLELGDSALYFCASSVSSGSQPQHFGDGTRLSIL.

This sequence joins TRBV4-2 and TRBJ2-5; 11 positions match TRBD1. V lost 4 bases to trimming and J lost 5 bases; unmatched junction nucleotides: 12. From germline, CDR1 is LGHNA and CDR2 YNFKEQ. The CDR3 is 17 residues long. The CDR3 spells CASSPVGTGGRGETQYF. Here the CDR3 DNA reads TGTGCCAGCAGCCCCGTGGGGACAGGGGGTAGAGGGGAGACCCAGTACTTC.

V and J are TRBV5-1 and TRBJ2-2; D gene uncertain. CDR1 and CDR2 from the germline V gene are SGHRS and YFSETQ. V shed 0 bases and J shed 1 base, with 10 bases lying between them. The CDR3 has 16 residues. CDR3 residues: CASSLELGLNTGELFF. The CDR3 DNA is TGCGCCAGCAGCTTGGAGCTAGGGTTGAACACCGGGGAGCTGTTTTTT.

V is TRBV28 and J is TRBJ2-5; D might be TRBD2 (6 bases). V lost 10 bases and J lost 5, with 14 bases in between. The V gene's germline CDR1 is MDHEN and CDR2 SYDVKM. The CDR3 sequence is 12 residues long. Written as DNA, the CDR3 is TGTGCCACCGGGGGTAGCGACGAGACCCAGTACTTC. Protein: CATGGSDETQYF.

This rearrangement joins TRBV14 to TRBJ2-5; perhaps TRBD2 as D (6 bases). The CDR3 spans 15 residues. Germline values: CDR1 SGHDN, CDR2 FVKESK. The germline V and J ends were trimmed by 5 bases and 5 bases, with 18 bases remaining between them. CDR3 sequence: CASSSGTGGWETQYF. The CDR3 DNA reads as TGTGCCAGCAGCTCCGGGACTGGGGGATGGGAGACCCAGTACTTC.

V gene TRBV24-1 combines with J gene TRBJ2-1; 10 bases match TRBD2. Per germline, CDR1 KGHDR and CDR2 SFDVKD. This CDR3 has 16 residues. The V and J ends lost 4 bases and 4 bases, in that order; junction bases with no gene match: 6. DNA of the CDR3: TGTGCCACCAGTGACCATAGCGGGAGGCGGTACAATGAGCAGTTCTTC. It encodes CATSDHSGRRYNEQFF.

The CDR3 DNA is TGCGCCAGCAGCCAAGCAACCGCTCCTGGGGCCAACGTCCTGACTTTC. It specifies CASSQATAPGANVLTF. V is TRBV4-1 and J is TRBJ2-6, with D uncertain. V was cut by 1 base and J by 2 bases, with 9 bases left in between. Germline V gene sequence: CDR1 MGHRA, CDR2 YSYEKL. CDR3 length: 16 amino acids.

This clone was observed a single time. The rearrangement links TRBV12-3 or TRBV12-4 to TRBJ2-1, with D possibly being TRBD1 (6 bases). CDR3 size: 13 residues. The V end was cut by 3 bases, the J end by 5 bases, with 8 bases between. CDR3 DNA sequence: TGTGCCAGCAGTTTCCAGGGGAACAATGAGCAGTTCTTC. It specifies CASSFQGNNEQFF.

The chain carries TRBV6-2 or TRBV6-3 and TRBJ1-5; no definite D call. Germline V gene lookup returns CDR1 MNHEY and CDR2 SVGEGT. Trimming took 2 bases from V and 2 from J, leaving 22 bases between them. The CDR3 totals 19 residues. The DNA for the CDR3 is TGTGCCAGCAGTTACCCCTCCTACTTAGAAAGGTATGGCAATCAGCCCCAGCATTTT. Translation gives CASSYPSYLERYGNQPQHF.

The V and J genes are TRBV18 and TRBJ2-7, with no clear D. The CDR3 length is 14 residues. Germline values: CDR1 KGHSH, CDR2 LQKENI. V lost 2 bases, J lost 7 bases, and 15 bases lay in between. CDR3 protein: CASSPGTGPREQYF. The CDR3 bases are TGTGCCAGCTCACCAGGTACTGGGCCGCGGGAGCAGTACTTC.

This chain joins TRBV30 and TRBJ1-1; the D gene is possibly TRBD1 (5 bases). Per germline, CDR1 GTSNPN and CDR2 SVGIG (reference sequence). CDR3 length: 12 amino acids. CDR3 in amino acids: CACLGENTEAFF. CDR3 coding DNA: TGTGCTTGCCTGGGGGAGAACACTGAAGCTTTCTTT.

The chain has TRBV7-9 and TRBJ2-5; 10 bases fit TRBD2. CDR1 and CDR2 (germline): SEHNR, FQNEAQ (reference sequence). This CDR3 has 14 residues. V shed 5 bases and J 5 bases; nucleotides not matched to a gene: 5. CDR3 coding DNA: TGTGCCAGCAGCCGGACTAGCGGTGGGGAGACCCAGTACTTC. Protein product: CASSRTSGGETQYF. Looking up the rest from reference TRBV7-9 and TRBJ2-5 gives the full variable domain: DTGVSQNPRHKITKRGQNVTFRCDPISEHNRLYWYRQTLGQGPEFLTYFQNEAQLEKSRLLSDRFSAERPKGSFSTLEIQRTEQGDSAMYLCASSRTSGGETQYFGPGTRLLVL.

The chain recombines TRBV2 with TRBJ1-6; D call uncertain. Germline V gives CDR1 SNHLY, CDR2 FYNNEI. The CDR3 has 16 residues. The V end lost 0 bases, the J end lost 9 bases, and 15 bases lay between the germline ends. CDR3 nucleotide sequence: TGTGCCAGCAGTGAAGCCCTGGTGAATAGTCGTTCACCCCTCCACTTT. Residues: CASSEALVNSRSPLHF.